This T cell receptor beta chain emerged from a study of preoperative IRX-2 immunotherapy in early breast cancer. The treatment was: preoperative locoregional IRX-2 cytokine immunotherapy. This phase Ib study tested locoregional IRX-2 cytokine immunotherapy given before surgery. Method: immunoSEQ multiplex PCR; TCRdb's copy keeps in-frame clones and lacks some. Of 30,000 to 35,000 clones listed, nearly 95% were seen once; the top ten hold under 7.5%. The biological material was taken from a patient treated with IRX-2 immunotherapy. This TCR came from a human donor with breast cancer.

The CDR3 nucleotides read TGTGCCAGCTCACCTGGGTTTGATCAGCCCCAGCATTTT. It specifies CASSPGFDQPQHF. This chain connects TRBV18 to TRBJ1-5, with D unresolved. Trimming stripped 3 bases from V and 5 bases from J, with 8 bases between. Per germline, CDR1 KGHSH and CDR2 LQKENI. This CDR3 has 13 residues.